Described below is a single T cell receptor (beta chain) sequence and its context. Antigen: not known. Unique molecular identifiers were incorporated when the TCRbeta library was constructed. TCRdb re-called the PCR reads with MiXCR, one entry per CDR3 protein. The sample includes 500,000 to 750,000 distinct CDR3 sequences, over 10% of them seen just once. The data stem from a study of T-cell reconstitution after alpha-beta-depleted transplantation in children. General study results and limits: From newly produced T cells came most of the T-cell counts and diversity one year after transplant. Surviving recipient cells, namely T cells and thymic progenitors, were the source of high day-60 TCRbeta diversity in some patients. Alpha-beta T cells about two months after transplant reportedly derived from several hundred expanded graft clones.

After removal of 5 bases from V and 2 bases from J, the junction contained 9 bases not matched to a gene. The length of the CDR3 is 17 residues. From germline, CDR1 is MGHRA and CDR2 YSYEKL. Material: PBMCs, mostly from graft donor cells, obtained 360 days after TCRalphabeta/CD19-depleted stem cell transplant. The origin of this receptor is a male patient younger than 18 who had a stem cell transplant for acute myeloid leukemia, so the T cells may come from the graft donor. The J gene is TRBJ2-3, the V gene TRBV4-1; 11 nucleotides agree with TRBD2. CDR3 sequence reads: CASSLAGGPHPTDTQYF. The CDR3 bases are TGCGCCAGCAGCTTAGCGGGAGGGCCTCACCCCACAGATACGCAGTATTTT.